Presented here are 5 T cell receptor beta chains from one specimen sequenced in a study of beta chain features in type 1 diabetes. Broader study findings: TCRB CDR3s were moderately but significantly shorter in Type 1 diabetes patients in all four CD4+ subsets.

Expressed TCRB transcripts were sequenced because the isolated RNA had all been reverse transcribed beforehand. Produced via immunoSEQ multiplex PCR; TCRdb's table is partial and in-frame only. Found here are approximately 730,000 clones, around an eighth of them singletons; the top ten hold 0.022%. No antigen has been identified for these receptors. The sequencing sample was made of naive CD4+ T cells from blood. Receptors originate from a man between 18 and 29 years old with type 1 diabetes.

The rearrangement uses TRBV9 and TRBJ2-1; TRBD1 matches at 7 bases. This CDR3 is built from 15 residues. The germline V gene encodes CDR1 SGDLS and CDR2 YYNGEE. V was clipped by 5 bases and J by 7 bases; unmatched bases: 12. The CDR3 loop is CASSFRQQGVNEQFF. CDR3 DNA: TGTGCCAGCAGTTTCCGGCAGCAGGGGGTAAATGAGCAGTTCTTC.

This rearrangement joins TRBV23-1 to TRBJ2-7; 9 nucleotides match TRBD1. TRBV23-1 is given ORF status, its function remaining uncertain. This CDR3 spans 17 amino acids. Unmatched junction bases numbered 10, after V lost 4 bases and J lost 0 bases. CDR3 region: CASSPKGQGLGSYEQYF. CDR3 in DNA: TGCGCCAGCAGTCCAAAAGGACAGGGGCTGGGCTCCTACGAGCAGTACTTC.

This CDR3 is CASSFKSGNQPQHF. The CDR3 DNA reads TGTGCCAGCAGCTTCAAATCGGGCAATCAGCCCCAGCATTTT. The rearrangement joins TRBV5-6 to TRBJ1-5; unclear D gene. Germline CDR1 is SGHDT and CDR2 is YYEEEE. V was shortened by 2 bases and J by 2 bases, with 8 bases between the two germline ends. The CDR3 covers 14 residues.

The chain joins TRBV11-3 to TRBJ1-2; D possibly corresponds to TRBD1 (5 bases). Trimming cost V 5 bases and J 5 bases, with 12 bases left between them. The CDR3 totals 13 residues. The germline CDR1 and CDR2 sequences are SGHNT and YENEEA. The CDR3 is CASSPGLDYGYTF. CDR3 in DNA: TGTGCCAGCAGCCCGGGACTGGATTATGGCTACACCTTC.

This clone was observed a few times. V and J are TRBV18 and TRBJ1-6, with D unresolved. The CDR3 totals 16 residues. The V end lost 3 bases, the J end lost 5 bases, and 14 bases lay between the germline ends. Germline CDR1 reads KGHSH; CDR2 reads LQKENI. The CDR3 sequence is CASSPFGGGNNSPLHF. DNA for the CDR3: TGTGCCAGCTCACCGTTCGGAGGAGGGAATAATTCACCCCTCCACTTT.